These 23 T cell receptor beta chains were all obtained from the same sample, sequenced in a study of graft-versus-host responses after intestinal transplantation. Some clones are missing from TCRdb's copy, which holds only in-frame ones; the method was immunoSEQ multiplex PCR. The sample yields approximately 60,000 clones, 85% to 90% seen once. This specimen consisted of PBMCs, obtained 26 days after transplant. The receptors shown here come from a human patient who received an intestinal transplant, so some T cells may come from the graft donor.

CDR3 in amino acids: CASSSSGTYNEQFF. The CDR3 DNA sequence: TGTGCCAGCAGCTCTAGCGGGACTTACAATGAGCAGTTCTTC. The chain combines TRBV6-1 with TRBJ2-1, with 9 bases fitting TRBD2. The V gene end was trimmed by 6 bases and the J gene end by 4 bases; junction bases not matched to a gene: 4. In germline, CDR1 is MNHNS, CDR2 SASEGT. The CDR3 is 14 residues long.

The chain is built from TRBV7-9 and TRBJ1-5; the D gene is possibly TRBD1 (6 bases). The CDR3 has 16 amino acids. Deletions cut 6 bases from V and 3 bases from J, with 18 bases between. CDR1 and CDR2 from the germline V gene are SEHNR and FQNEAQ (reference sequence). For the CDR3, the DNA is TGTGCCAGCAGAGCTAATGCTGAGGGGGTCAATCAGCCCCAGCATTTT. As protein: CASRANAEGVNQPQHF.

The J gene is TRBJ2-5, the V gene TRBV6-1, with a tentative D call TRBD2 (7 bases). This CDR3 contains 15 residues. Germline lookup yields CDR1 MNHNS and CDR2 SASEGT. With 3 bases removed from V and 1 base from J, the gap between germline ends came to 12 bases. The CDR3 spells CASSESRGAQETQYF. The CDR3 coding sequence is TGTGCCAGCAGTGAGTCCCGGGGGGCCCAAGAGACCCAGTACTTC.

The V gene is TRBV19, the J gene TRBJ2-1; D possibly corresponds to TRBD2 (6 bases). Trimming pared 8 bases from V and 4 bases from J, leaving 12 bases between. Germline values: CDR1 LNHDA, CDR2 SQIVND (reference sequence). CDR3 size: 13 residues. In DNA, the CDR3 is TGTGCCAGTGCGGTGGGGGGTTACAATGAGCAGTTCTTC. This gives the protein CASAVGGYNEQFF.

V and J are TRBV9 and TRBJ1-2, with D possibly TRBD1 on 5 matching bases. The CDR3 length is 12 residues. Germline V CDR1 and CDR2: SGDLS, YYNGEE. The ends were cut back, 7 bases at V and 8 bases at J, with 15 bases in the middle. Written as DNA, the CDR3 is TGTGCCAGCGGCGGGAGTTCAGGGGGCTACACCTTC. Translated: CASGGSSGGYTF.

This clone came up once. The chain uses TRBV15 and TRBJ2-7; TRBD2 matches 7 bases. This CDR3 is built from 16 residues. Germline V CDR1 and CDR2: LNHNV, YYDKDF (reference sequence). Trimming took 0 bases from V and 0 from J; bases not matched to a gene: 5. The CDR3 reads CATSRDLGGSSYEQYF. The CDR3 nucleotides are TGTGCCACCAGCAGAGATCTAGGCGGGAGCTCCTACGAGCAGTACTTC.

The CDR3 bases are TGTGCCTGGAGTGTACGACGCGGTCGCTACGAGCAGTACTTC. Protein: CAWSVRRGRYEQYF. The chain is built from TRBV30 and TRBJ2-7; no clear D. The germline V gene has CDR1 GTSNPN and CDR2 SVGIG (reference sequence). The CDR3 is 14 residues long. V lost 0 bases, J lost 3 bases, and 12 bases lay in between.

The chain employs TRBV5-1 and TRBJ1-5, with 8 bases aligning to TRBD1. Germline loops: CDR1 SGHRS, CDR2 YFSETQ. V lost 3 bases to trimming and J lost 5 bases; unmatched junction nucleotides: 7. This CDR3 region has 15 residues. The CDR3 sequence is CASSYTGTGDQPQHF. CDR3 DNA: TGCGCCAGCAGCTATACCGGGACAGGCGATCAGCCCCAGCATTTT.

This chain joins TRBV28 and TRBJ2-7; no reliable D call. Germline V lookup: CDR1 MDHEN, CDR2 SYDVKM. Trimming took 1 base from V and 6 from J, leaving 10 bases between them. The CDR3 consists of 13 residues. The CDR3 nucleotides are TGTGCCAGCAGTTTATTGGGCTCAGGCGAGCAGTACTTC. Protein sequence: CASSLLGSGEQYF.

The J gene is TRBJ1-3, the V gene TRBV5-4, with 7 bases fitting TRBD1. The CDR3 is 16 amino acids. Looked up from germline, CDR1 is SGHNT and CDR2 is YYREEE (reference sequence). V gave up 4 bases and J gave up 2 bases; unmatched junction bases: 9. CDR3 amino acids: CASSEAARGAGNTIYF. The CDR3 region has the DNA TGTGCCAGCAGCGAGGCGGCCAGGGGGGCTGGAAACACCATATATTTT.

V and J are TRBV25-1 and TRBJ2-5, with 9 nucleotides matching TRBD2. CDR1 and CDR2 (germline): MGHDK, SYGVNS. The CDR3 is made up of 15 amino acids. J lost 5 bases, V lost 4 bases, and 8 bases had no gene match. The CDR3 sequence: CASSGWTSDGETQYF. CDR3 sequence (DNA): TGTGCCAGCAGTGGGTGGACTAGCGACGGGGAGACCCAGTACTTC.

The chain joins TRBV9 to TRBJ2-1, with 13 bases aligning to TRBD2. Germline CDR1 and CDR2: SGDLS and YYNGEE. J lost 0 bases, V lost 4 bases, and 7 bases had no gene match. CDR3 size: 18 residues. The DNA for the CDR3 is TGTGCCAGCAGCCCGGGACTAGCGGGGCCCCTCTCCTACAATGAGCAGTTCTTC. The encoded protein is CASSPGLAGPLSYNEQFF.

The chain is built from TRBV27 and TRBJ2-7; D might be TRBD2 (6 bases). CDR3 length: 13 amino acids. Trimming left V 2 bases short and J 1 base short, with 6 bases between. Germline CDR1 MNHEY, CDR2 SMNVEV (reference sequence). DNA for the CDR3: TGTGCCAGCAGTTTAGCGGGATCCTACGAGCAGTACTTC. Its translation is CASSLAGSYEQYF.

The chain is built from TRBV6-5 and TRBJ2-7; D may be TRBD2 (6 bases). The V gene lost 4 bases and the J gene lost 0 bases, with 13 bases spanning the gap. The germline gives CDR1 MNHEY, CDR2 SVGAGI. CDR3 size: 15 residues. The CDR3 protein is CASSSLATSSYEQYV. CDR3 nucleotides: TGTGCCAGCAGTTCGCTAGCGACTAGCTCCTACGAGCAGTACGTC.

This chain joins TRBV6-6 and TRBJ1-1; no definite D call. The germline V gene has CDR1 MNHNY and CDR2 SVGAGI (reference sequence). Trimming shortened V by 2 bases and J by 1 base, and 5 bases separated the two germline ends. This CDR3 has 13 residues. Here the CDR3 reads CASSYGQNTEAFF. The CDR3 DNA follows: TGTGCCAGCAGTTACGGCCAGAACACTGAAGCTTTCTTT.

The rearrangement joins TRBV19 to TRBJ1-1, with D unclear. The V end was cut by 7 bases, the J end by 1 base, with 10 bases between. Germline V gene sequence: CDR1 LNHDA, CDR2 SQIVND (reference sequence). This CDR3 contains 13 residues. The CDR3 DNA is TGTGCCAGTACCAGCCGGGGGAACACTGAAGCTTTCTTT. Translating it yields CASTSRGNTEAFF.

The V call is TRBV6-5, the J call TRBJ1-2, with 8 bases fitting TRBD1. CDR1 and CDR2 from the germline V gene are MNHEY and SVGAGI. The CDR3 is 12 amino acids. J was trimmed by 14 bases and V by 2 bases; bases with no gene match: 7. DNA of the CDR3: TGTGCCAGCAGTTACGACAGGGGAGTGTATACCTTC. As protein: CASSYDRGVYTF.

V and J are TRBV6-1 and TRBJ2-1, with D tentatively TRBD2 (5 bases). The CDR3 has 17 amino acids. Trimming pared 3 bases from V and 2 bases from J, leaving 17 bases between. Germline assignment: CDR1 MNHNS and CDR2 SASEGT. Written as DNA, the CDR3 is TGTGCCAGCAGTGAGTTTGCTGGGCGGGTTACCTACAATGAGCAGTTCTTC. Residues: CASSEFAGRVTYNEQFF.

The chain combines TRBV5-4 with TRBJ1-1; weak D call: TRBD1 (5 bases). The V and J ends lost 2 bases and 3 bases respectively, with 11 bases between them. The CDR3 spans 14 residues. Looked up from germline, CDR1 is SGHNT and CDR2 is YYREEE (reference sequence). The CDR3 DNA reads TGTGCCAGCAGCTTCCGGGGAGGGGACACTGAAGCTTTCTTT. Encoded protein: CASSFRGGDTEAFF.

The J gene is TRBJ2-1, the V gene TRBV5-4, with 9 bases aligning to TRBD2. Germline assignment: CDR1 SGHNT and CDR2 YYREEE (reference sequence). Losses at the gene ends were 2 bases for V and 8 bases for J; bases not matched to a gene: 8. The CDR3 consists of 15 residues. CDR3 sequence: CASSLSAGGPHEQFF. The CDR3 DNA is TGTGCCAGCAGCTTATCAGCGGGGGGCCCCCATGAGCAGTTCTTC.

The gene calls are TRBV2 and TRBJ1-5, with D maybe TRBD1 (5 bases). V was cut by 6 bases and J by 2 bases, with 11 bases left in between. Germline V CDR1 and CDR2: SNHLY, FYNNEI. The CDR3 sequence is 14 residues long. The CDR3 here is CASRQATGNQPQHF. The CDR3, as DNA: TGTGCCAGCAGACAGGCTACGGGCAATCAGCCCCAGCATTTT. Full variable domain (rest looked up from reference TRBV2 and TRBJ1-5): EPEVTQTPSHQVTQMGQEVILRCVPISNHLYFYWYRQILGQKVEFLVSFYNNEISEKSEIFDDQFSVERPDGSNFTLKIRSTKLEDSAMYFCASRQATGNQPQHFGDGTRLSIL.

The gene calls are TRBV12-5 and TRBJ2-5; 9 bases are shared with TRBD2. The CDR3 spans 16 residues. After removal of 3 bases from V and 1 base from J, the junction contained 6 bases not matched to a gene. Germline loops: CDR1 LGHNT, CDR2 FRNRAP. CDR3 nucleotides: TGTGCTAGTGGTTTCCAAGATAGCGGGGGCCAAGAGACCCAGTACTTC. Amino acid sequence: CASGFQDSGGQETQYF.

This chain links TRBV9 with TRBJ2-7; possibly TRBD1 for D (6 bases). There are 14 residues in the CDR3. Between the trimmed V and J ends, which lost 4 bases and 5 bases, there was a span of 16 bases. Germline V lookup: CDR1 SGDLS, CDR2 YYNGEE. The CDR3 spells CASSPPTGSHEQYF. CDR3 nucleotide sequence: TGTGCCAGCAGCCCACCCACAGGGTCCCACGAGCAGTACTTC.